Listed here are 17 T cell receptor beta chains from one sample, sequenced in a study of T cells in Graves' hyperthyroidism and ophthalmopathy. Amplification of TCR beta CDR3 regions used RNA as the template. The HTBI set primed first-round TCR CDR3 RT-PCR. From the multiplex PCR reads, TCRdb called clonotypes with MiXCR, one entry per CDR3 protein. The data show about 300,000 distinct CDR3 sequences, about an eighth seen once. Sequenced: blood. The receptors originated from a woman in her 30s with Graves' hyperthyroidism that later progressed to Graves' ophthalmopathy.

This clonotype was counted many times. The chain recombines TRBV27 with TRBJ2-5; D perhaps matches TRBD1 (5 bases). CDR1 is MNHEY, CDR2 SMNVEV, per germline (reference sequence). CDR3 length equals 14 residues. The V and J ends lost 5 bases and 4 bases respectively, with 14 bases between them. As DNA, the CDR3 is TGTGCCAGCAGTCCGGAACAGGTGACAGAGACCCAGTACTTC. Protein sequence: CASSPEQVTETQYF.

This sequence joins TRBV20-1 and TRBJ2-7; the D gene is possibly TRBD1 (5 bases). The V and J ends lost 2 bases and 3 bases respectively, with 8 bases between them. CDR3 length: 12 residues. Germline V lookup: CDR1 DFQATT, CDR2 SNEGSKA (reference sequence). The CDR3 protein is CSARQQVYEQYF. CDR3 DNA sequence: TGCAGTGCTAGACAACAGGTCTACGAGCAGTACTTC.

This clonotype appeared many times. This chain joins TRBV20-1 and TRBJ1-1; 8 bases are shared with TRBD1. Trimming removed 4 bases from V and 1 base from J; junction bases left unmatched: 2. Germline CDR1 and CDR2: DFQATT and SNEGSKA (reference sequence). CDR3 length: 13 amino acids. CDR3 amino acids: CSAIQGGNTEAFF. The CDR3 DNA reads TGCAGTGCTATACAGGGGGGGAACACTGAAGCTTTCTTT.

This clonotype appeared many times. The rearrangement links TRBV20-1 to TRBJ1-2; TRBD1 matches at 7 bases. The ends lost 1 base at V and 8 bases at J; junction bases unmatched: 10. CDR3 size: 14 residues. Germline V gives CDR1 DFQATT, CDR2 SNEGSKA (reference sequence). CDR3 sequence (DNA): TGCAGTGCTAGAGGGGGACAGACCGTCGGGGGCTACACCTTC. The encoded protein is CSARGGQTVGGYTF.

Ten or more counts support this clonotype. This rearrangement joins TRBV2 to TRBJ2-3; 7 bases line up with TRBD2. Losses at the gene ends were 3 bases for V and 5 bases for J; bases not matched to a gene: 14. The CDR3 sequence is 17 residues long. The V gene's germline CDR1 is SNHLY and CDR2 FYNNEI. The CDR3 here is CASSDPTMGGREDTQYF. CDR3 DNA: TGTGCCAGCAGTGATCCAACTATGGGAGGGCGGGAAGATACGCAGTATTTT.

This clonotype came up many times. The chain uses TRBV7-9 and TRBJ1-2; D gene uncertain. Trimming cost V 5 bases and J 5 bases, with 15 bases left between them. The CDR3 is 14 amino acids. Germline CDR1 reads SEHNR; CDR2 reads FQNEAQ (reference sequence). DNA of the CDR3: TGTGCCAGCAGCCGTTTGGACGGAAAGTATGGCTACACCTTC. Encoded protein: CASSRLDGKYGYTF.

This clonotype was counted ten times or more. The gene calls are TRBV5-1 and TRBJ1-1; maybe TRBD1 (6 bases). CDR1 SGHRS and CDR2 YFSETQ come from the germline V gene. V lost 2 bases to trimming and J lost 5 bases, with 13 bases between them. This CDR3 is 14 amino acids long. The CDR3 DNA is TGCGCCAGCAGCTTAGGCAACAGGGTGACTGAAGCTTTCTTT. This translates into CASSLGNRVTEAFF.

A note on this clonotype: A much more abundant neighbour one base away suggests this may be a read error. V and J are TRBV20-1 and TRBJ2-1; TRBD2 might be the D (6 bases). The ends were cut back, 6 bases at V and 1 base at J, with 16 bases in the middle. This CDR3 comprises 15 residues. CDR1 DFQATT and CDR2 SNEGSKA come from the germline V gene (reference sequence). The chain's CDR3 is CSARLVGVSYNEQFF. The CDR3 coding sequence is TGCAGTGCAAGACTAGTGGGAGTGTCCTACAATGAGCAGTTCTTC.

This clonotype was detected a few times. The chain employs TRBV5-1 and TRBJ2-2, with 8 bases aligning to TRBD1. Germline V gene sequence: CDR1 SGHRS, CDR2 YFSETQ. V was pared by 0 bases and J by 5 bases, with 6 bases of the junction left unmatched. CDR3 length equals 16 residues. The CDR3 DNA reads TGCGCCAGCAGCTTGGTTGACAGGGGTCGTACCGGGGAGCTGTTTTTT. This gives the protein CASSLVDRGRTGELFF.

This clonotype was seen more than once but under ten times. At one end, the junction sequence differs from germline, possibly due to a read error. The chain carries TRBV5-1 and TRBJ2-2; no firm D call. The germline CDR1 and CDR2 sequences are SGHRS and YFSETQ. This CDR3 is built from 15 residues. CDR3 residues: CANSLDQANTGELFF. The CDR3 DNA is TGCGCCAACAGCTTAGATCAGGCGAACACCGGGGAGCTGTTTTTT.

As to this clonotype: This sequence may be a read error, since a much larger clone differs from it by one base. CDR3 sequence (DNA): TGTGCCAGCGGGAGACAGGGTTATGAGCAGTTCTTC. This codes for CASGRQGYEQFF. The V and J genes are TRBV3-1 and TRBJ2-1; 7 nucleotides align to TRBD1. The V and J ends lost 8 bases and 8 bases, in that order; junction bases with no gene match: 6. This CDR3 spans 12 amino acids. Germline V CDR1 and CDR2: LGHDT, YNNKEL (reference sequence).

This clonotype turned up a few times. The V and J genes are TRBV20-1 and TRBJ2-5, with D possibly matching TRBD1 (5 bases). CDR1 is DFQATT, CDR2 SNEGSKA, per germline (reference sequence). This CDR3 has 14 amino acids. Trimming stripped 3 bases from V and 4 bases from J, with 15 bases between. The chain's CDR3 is CSASGAGSPETQYF. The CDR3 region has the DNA TGCAGTGCTAGTGGGGCAGGGTCCCCAGAGACCCAGTACTTC.

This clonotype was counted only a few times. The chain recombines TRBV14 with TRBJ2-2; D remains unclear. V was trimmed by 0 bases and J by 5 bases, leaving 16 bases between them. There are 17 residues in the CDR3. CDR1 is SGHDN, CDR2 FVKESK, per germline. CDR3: CASSQDLLGQSTGELFF. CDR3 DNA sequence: TGTGCCAGCAGCCAAGATCTTTTAGGGCAGTCGACCGGGGAGCTGTTTTTT.

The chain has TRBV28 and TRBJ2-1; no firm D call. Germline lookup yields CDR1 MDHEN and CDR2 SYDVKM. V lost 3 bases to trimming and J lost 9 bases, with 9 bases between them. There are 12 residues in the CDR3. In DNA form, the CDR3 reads TGTGCCAGCAGTTTTGCCAAGGGTGAGCAGTTCTTC. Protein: CASSFAKGEQFF.

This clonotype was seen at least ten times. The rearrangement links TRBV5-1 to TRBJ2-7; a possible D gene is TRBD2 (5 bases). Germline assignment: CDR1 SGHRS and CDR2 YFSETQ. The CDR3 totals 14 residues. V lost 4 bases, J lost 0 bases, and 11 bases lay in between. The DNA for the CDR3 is TGCGCCAGCAGCCCCGCGGGTCGCTCCTACGAGCAGTACTTC. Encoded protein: CASSPAGRSYEQYF.

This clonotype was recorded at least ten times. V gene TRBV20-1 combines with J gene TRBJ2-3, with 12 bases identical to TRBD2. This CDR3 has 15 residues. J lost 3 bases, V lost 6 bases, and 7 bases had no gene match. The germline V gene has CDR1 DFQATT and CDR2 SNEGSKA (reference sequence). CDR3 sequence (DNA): TGCAGTGCCAACCTACTAGCGGGAGGAACAGATACGCAGTATTTT. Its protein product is CSANLLAGGTDTQYF.

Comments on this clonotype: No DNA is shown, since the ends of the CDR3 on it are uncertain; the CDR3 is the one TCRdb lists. The CDR3 loop is CASSFRRYEQYFGPGTGELFF. The chain joins TRBV12-3 or TRBV12-4 to TRBJ2-2; the D call in the table, TRBD1, was not verified against the DNA. From its first to its last residue, the CDR3 has 21 amino acids.